The clone carrying this TCR beta chain was counted at least ten times. What it binds is not known. The sample belongs to a study of Graves' ophthalmopathy and Graves' hyperthyroidism. At the level of the study: Investigators collected peripheral blood at initial diagnosis, before any treatment was given.

Study-level findings and limits: Predictions made by the model for ophthalmopathy progression reached approximately 70% sensitivity and about 72% specificity.

V lost 8 bases and J lost 1, with 11 bases in between. The CDR3 length is 13 residues. Stable hyperthyroidism was defined by absence of ophthalmopathy within 18 months of follow-up. Someone took the PBMCs out of 10 ml of fresh peripheral blood. Investigators amplified TCR beta CDR3 regions from RNA transcripts. Investigators did first-round RT-PCR with HTBI primers, then second-round multiplex PCR. TCRdb reprocessed the multiplex PCR reads via MiXCR and lists one record per CDR3 protein. Of some 380,000 distinct CDR3 sequences detected, approximately 15% appear once; the ten largest clones hold about 7%.

This chain connects TRBV12-3 or TRBV12-4 to TRBJ1-1; D unclear. Specimen: peripheral blood. The TCR sequence derives from a woman aged 18-29 years with stable Graves' hyperthyroidism. CDR3 sequence reads: CASRPLGNTEAFF. CDR3 coding DNA: TGTGCCAGCCGCCCTTTGGGGAACACTGAAGCTTTCTTT.